The 6 T cell receptor beta chains listed next were all sequenced from one sample in a study of PD-1 blockade in mismatch repair-deficient tumors. For these TCRs, the target antigens are not known. The repertoire was sequenced with immunoSEQ multiplex PCR; TCRdb's copy has only in-frame clones and lacks some. Of just under 10,000 clones listed, approximately 84% were seen once; the top ten hold 22%. Time point of the sample: approximately nine-day in vitro stimulation with candidate neoantigen peptide 2. The sequences come from cells cultured in vitro, collected from a patient treated with pembrolizumab. The origin of the receptors is an adult with mismatch repair-deficient cancer.

The rearrangement joins TRBV7-2 to TRBJ1-1; D gene ambiguous. Per germline, CDR1 SGHTA and CDR2 FQGNSA. The ends were cut back, 4 bases at V and 1 base at J, with 10 bases in the middle. The CDR3 loop spans 14 amino acids. CDR3 in DNA: TGTGCCAGCAGCTGGGATGTGACGAACACTGAAGCTTTCTTT. It yields the protein CASSWDVTNTEAFF.

The rearrangement uses TRBV7-3 and TRBJ2-1, with a weak D call TRBD2 (5 bases). The CDR3 spans 13 residues. Trimming removed 4 bases at V and 8 bases at J, with 12 bases between. Germline CDR1 is SGHTA and CDR2 is FQGTGA. The CDR3: CASSSHPRDEQFF. The CDR3 DNA sequence: TGTGCCAGCAGCTCACATCCGAGGGATGAGCAGTTCTTC.

This clone was picked up one time. The rearrangement joins TRBV28 to TRBJ2-7; 9 bases align to TRBD1. Germline V lookup: CDR1 MDHEN, CDR2 SYDVKM. The CDR3 extends over 12 amino acids. V gave up 6 bases and J gave up 7 bases; unmatched junction bases: 4. CDR3 protein: CASSLTGGEQYF. DNA of the CDR3: TGTGCCAGCAGCCTGACAGGGGGGGAGCAGTACTTC. Complete variable domain (other parts from reference TRBV28 and TRBJ2-7): DVKVTQSSRYLVKRTGEKVFLECVQDMDHENMFWYRQDPGLGLRLIYFSYDVKMKEKGDIPEGYSVSREKKERFSLILESASTNQTSMYLCASSLTGGEQYFGPGTRLTVT.

The chain is built from TRBV9 and TRBJ2-2; 8 bases fit TRBD2. The CDR3 loop spans 17 amino acids. The V and J ends lost 4 bases and 1 base, in that order; junction bases with no gene match: 9. In germline, CDR1 is SGDLS, CDR2 YYNGEE. Written as DNA, the CDR3 is TGTGCCAGCAGCCCGGGGGGGGGCGTAGAGAACACCGGGGAGCTGTTTTTT. It encodes CASSPGGGVENTGELFF.

This clone was counted a single time. The V gene is TRBV28, the J gene TRBJ2-1; possibly TRBD1 for D (5 bases). Trimming stripped 3 bases from V and 4 bases from J, with 7 bases between. Germline CDR1 reads MDHEN; CDR2 reads SYDVKM. The length of the CDR3 is 13 residues. Here the CDR3 DNA reads TGTGCCAGCAGTTTTAGGGGATACAATGAGCAGTTCTTC. It yields the protein CASSFRGYNEQFF. The full variable domain, with the rest looked up from reference TRBV28 and TRBJ2-1, is DVKVTQSSRYLVKRTGEKVFLECVQDMDHENMFWYRQDPGLGLRLIYFSYDVKMKEKGDIPEGYSVSREKKERFSLILESASTNQTSMYLCASSFRGYNEQFFGPGTRLTVL.

This clone was detected only a few times. The chain employs TRBV30 and TRBJ1-1, with D uncertain. CDR1 GTSNPN and CDR2 SVGIG come from the germline V gene (reference sequence). The CDR3 consists of 15 residues. The V end was cut by 0 bases, the J end by 4 bases, with 15 bases between. CDR3 region: CAWSVSLVGSTEAFF. In DNA, the CDR3 is TGTGCCTGGAGTGTAAGTTTGGTTGGGAGCACTGAAGCTTTCTTT.